This T cell receptor beta chain derives from a study of CD8 T cells in ankylosing spondylitis. Study-level points and caveats: Clones tied to disease were said to be significantly enriched in matched ankylosing spondylitis synovial fluid. Apparently characteristic of ankylosing spondylitis blood was a TCR beta motif (under ten highly homologous variants).

This clonotype was counted a few times. As yet, its antigen is unknown. The TCR beta libraries were generated through quantitative 5'-RACE incorporating molecular barcodes. MiXCR, applied by TCRdb to the 5' RACE reads, yields one record per CDR3 protein. The sample records over 450,000 distinct CDR3 sequences, more than 9.5% being singletons. The TCR comes from a male donor with ankylosing spondylitis. Sequencing was done on a sample of blood, either unsorted or a sorted T cell fraction (not recorded which).

Here the CDR3 reads CASSGPRVDYGYTF. The CDR3, as DNA: TGTGCCAGCAGCGGCCCACGAGTAGACTATGGCTACACCTTC. This chain links TRBV5-5 with TRBJ1-2; the D is unclear. Per the germline V gene, CDR1 is SGHKS and CDR2 is YYEKEE (reference sequence). V gave up 4 bases and J gave up 3 bases, with 13 bases separating them. CDR3 length: 14 residues.